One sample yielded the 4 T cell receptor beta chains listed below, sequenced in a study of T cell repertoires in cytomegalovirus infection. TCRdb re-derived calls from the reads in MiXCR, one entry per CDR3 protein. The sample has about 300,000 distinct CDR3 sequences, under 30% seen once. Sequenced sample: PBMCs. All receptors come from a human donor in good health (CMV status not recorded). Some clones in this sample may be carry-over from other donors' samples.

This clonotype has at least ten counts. The chain's CDR3 is CASSPPQGVLTDTQYF. CDR3 nucleotide sequence: TGTGCCAGCAGCCCTCCACAGGGGGTCCTCACAGATACGCAGTATTTT. The V gene is TRBV7-9, the J gene TRBJ2-3; 8 bases line up with TRBD1. V trimming: 5 bases; J trimming: 2 bases; junction bases outside the gene matches: 9. CDR1 and CDR2 (germline): SEHNR, FQNEAQ (reference sequence). The CDR3 runs to 16 residues.

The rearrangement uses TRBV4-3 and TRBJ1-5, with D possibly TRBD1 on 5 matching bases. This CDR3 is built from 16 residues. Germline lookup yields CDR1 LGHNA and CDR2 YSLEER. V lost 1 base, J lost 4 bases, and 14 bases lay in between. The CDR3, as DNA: TGCGCCAGCAGCCAAGCAAAGGACATCTGGAATCAGCCCCAGCATTTT. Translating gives CASSQAKDIWNQPQHF.

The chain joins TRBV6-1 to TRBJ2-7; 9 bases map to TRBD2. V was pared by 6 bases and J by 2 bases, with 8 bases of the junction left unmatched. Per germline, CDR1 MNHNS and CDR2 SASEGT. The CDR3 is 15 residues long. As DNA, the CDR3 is TGTGCCAGCAGGGGCAGAGCGGGGGGTGCCTACGAGCAGTACTTC. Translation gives CASRGRAGGAYEQYF.

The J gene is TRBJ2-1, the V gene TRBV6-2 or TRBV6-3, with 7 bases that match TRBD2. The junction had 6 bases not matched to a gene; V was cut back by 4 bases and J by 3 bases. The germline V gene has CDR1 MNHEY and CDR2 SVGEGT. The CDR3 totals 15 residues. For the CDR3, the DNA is TGTGCCAGCAGTTCCCTCGGGGGGAACTACAATGAGCAGTTCTTC. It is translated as CASSSLGGNYNEQFF.